This note documents a single T cell receptor beta chain sequence. Its target is not known. One end of the junction is discordant with germline, which a read error may explain. Per the original methods: It was from CDR3 differences across clinicopathological groups that a distant-metastasis classifier for papillary thyroid cancer was built. TCRdb used MiXCR to call clones anew from the PCR reads. The V and J calls here are based on TCRdb, not the publication. The sample has 25,000 to 30,000 clones; roughly 23% are singletons. The data stem from a study of metastatic and nonmetastatic thyroid tumors. The overall study: The authors compared repertoires across blood and tumor or nodule tissue from malignant and benign thyroid patients. Notes on the study in general: Within blood and tumor, benign nodules reportedly had significantly lower TCR beta diversity than malignant thyroid tumors did.

Thyroid surgery had not been preceded by any treatment in any patient. Sequencing was carried out using blood. This clonotype originated in a female donor with papillary thyroid cancer or a benign thyroid nodule (not recorded which). Some clones in this sample may be carry-over from other donors' samples.

CDR3 sequence reads: CASSQGGQGHDQYF. The CDR3 DNA sequence: TGTGCCAGCAGCCAAGGAGGGCAGGGCCACGATCAGTACTTC. This chain links TRBV7-3 with TRBJ2-7; the D gene is possibly TRBD2 (6 bases). This CDR3 comprises 14 residues. CDR1 and CDR2 (germline): SGHTA, FQGTGA.